This TCR beta chain appears in the sequencing data of a study of neurological immune-mediated disorders. Noted time point: longitudinal time-point 1 (baseline). Trimming shortened V by 1 base and J by 3 bases, and 12 bases separated the two germline ends. Germline CDR1 LGHNA, CDR2 YSLEER. The CDR3 consists of 15 residues. One entry per CDR3 protein, called by TCRdb with MiXCR from the 5' RACE reads. The sample contains about 57,000 distinct CDR3 sequences, roughly a tenth of which appear only once. This clonotype was seen at least ten times. The chain couples TRBV4-3 to TRBJ1-2; the D is unclear. Sequenced: PBMCs. This receptor was identified in a male donor with HTLV-1-associated myelopathy (HAM/TSP). The CDR3 sequence is CASSQVERADYGYTF. Here the CDR3 DNA reads TGCGCCAGCAGCCAAGTGGAAAGGGCGGACTATGGCTACACCTTC.